This T cell receptor beta chain was retrieved from a study of beta chain features in type 1 diabetes. General study results and limits: Naive, central memory and regulatory TCRB repertoires appeared more similar among patients than healthy donors. Within each of all four CD4+ subsets, Type 1 diabetes patients had TCRB CDR3s that were moderately but significantly shorter. In type 1 diabetes patients, VDJ junctions had fewer insertions; deletions at these junctions were more frequent.

CDR3 length equals 14 residues. This clone showed up just a few times. Its antigen is as yet unknown. All of the isolated RNA was reverse transcribed, so expressed TCRB transcripts were sequenced. Only in-frame clones appear in the TCRdb table, and some are missing; sequencing was by immunoSEQ multiplex PCR. The sample holds 200,000 to 250,000 clones, more than 9% seen once. This clonotype was sampled from a woman aged 18-35 years in good health. The chain couples TRBV1 to TRBJ2-1; the table assigns TRBD2, which was not confirmed against the DNA. TRBV1 is a documented pseudogene. The sample consisted of naive CD4+ T cells from blood. DNA of the CDR3: TGCACCAGCAGCCAAGATCGGCGGCTCAATGAGCAGTTCTTC. This gives the protein CTSSQDRRLNEQFF.